This TCR beta chain was documented in a study of control samples from healthy donors and cancer patients. TCRdb's copy holds only in-frame clones and misses some; the assay was immunoSEQ multiplex PCR. The repertoire includes approximately 120,000 clones, around 87% of them detected once, and 2.5% to 3.5% sits in the top ten. The CDR3 extends over 16 amino acids. Germline V CDR1 and CDR2: SEHNR, FQNEAQ (reference sequence). Germline trimming cut 5 bases from V and 0 bases from J; bases unmatched to any gene: 6. Sequenced material: blood. The sequence was obtained from a man between 60 and 75 years old in good health. This sequence joins TRBV7-9 and TRBJ1-3; 8 nucleotides agree with TRBD1. CDR3 DNA sequence: TGTGCCAGCAGCCCAAGACAGGGGAACTCTGGAAACACCATATATTTT. Its translation: CASSPRQGNSGNTIYF.